One sample yielded the 16 T cell receptor beta chains listed below, sequenced in a study of blood T cell repertoires in COVID-19 (dated by TCRdb to the early 2020s). Library preparation employed the immunoSEQ multiplex PCR assay. TCRdb re-hosts the immuneACCESS table, in-frame sequences only. Its copies lack some clones; in the studies checked, an unresolved V gene accounts for under half of them, and the cause for the rest is not known. The sample table shows about 270,000 clones, and around nine tenths are seen once. In total, the top ten clones hold about 8.6% of the sample. Source material: peripheral blood. These receptors all stem from a man aged 35 to 55 with active or convalescent COVID-19.

The rearrangement joins TRBV4-1 to TRBJ2-3; 7 positions match TRBD2. J gave up 7 bases and V 0 bases, and 4 bases lay outside the gene matches. Germline values: CDR1 MGHRA, CDR2 YSYEKL. The CDR3 is made up of 14 amino acids. CDR3 DNA sequence: TGCGCCAGCAGCCAAGAGACGGGGGGAAATACGCAGTATTTT. Translating it yields CASSQETGGNTQYF.

The chain combines TRBV28 with TRBJ2-2; perhaps TRBD2 as D (5 bases). V lost 5 bases, J lost 5 bases, and 12 bases lay in between. Looked up from germline, CDR1 is MDHEN and CDR2 is SYDVKM. The CDR3 loop spans 14 amino acids. CDR3 protein: CASSVMRATGELFF. CDR3 nucleotides: TGTGCCAGCAGTGTCATGAGGGCTACCGGGGAGCTGTTTTTT.

The rearrangement joins TRBV3-1 (or the pseudogene TRBV3-2) to TRBJ2-7; possibly TRBD2 for D (6 bases). Germline CDR1 reads LGHDT; CDR2 reads YNNKEL (reference sequence). Trimming stripped 4 bases from V and 4 bases from J, with 20 bases between. The CDR3 consists of 16 residues. The CDR3 region has the DNA TGTGCCAGCAGCCCCGAGGGGAGGCCGACTGATTACGAGCAGTACTTC. It yields the protein CASSPEGRPTDYEQYF.

V usage is TRBV7-6 and J usage is TRBJ1-1; D is undetermined. Trimming removed 4 bases from V and 5 bases from J, with 8 bases in between. The CDR3 loop spans 12 amino acids. Per the germline V gene, CDR1 is SGHVS and CDR2 is FNYEAQ. CDR3 residues: CASSSTVTEAFF. In DNA, the CDR3 is TGTGCCAGCAGCTCCACGGTGACTGAAGCTTTCTTT. Combining the CDR3 with reference TRBV7-6 and TRBJ1-1 gives the whole variable domain GAGVSQSPRYKVTKRGQDVALRCDPISGHVSLYWYRQALGQGPEFLTYFNYEAQQDKSGLPNDRFSAERPEGSISTLTIQRTEQRDSAMYRCASSSTVTEAFFGQGTRLTVV.

Turning to this clone: One junction end does not reproduce the germline sequence, and a read error may be involved. The CDR3 sequence is CAISDGADFSF. CDR3 sequence (DNA): TGTGCCATCAGTGATGGGGCGGATTTCTCTTTT. V gene TRBV10-3 combines with J gene TRBJ1-4; D may be TRBD1 (5 bases). The CDR3 extends over 11 amino acids. The germline V gene encodes CDR1 ENHRY and CDR2 SYGVKD.

The genes are TRBV6-5 and TRBJ2-1, with TRBD1 identical over 8 bases. Germline lookup yields CDR1 MNHEY and CDR2 SVGAGI. This CDR3 contains 13 residues. J was trimmed by 7 bases and V by 8 bases; bases with no gene match: 7. The CDR3 is CASQTGVFNEQFF. The CDR3 region has the DNA TGTGCCAGCCAGACAGGGGTCTTTAATGAGCAGTTCTTC.

The chain is built from TRBV19 and TRBJ1-4, with 8 bases fitting TRBD1. Looked up from germline, CDR1 is LNHDA and CDR2 is SQIVND (reference sequence). The J segment lost 6 bases and the V segment lost 10 bases, leaving 7 bases of the junction unmatched. The CDR3 runs to 13 residues. CDR3 protein: CATLAGQDEKLFF. The CDR3 nucleotides read TGTGCCACCTTGGCGGGACAGGATGAAAAACTGTTTTTT.

The chain combines TRBV19 with TRBJ2-1; perhaps TRBD1 as D (6 bases). Germline CDR1 is LNHDA and CDR2 is SQIVND (reference sequence). Trimming removed 8 bases from V and 2 bases from J, with 10 bases in between. The CDR3 loop spans 13 amino acids. CDR3 sequence: CASVGGAYNEQFF. CDR3 in DNA: TGTGCCAGTGTTGGGGGCGCCTACAATGAGCAGTTCTTC.

This clone was counted only a few times. The chain links TRBV5-3 to TRBJ1-2; 9 bases align to TRBD1. TRBV5-3 is an open reading frame whose function is uncertain. J lost 8 bases, V lost 1 base, and 6 bases had no gene match. The CDR3 runs to 14 residues. The CDR3 nucleotides read TGTGCCAGAAGCTTGAGTGGGGACAGGGAGGGCTACACCTTC. It encodes CARSLSGDREGYTF.

The rearrangement uses TRBV5-1 and TRBJ2-3; TRBD2 might be the D (5 bases). Germline CDR1 reads SGHRS; CDR2 reads YFSETQ. This CDR3 has 14 residues. V lost 4 bases, J lost 9 bases, and 18 bases lay in between. The CDR3 reads CASSPADPLDTQYF. The CDR3 DNA is TGCGCCAGCAGCCCAGCGGACCCCCTGGACACGCAGTATTTT.

The chain recombines TRBV27 with TRBJ1-5; D is possibly TRBD1 (5 bases). The CDR3 runs to 16 residues. The V gene's germline CDR1 is MNHEY and CDR2 SMNVEV (reference sequence). V was clipped by 4 bases and J by 7 bases, with 20 bases between them. The CDR3: CASSSRDSPFGQPQHF. Here the CDR3 DNA reads TGTGCCAGCAGTTCCAGGGACTCACCCTTTGGGCAGCCCCAGCATTTT.

This clone was recorded once. The chain carries TRBV29-1 and TRBJ1-2; the match to TRBD1 covers 7 bases. The CDR3 sequence is 13 residues long. Germline V gene data show CDR1 as SQVTM and CDR2 as ANQGSEA. Losses at the gene ends were 3 bases for V and 4 bases for J; bases not matched to a gene: 5. The chain's CDR3 is CSVEGTEVYGYTF. The CDR3 DNA reads as TGCAGCGTTGAGGGGACAGAGGTCTATGGCTACACCTTC.

The chain couples TRBV7-8 to TRBJ2-3; D possibly corresponds to TRBD2 (6 bases). The V and J ends lost 5 bases and 4 bases respectively, with 16 bases between them. This CDR3 is 15 amino acids long. CDR1 is SGHVS and CDR2 is FQNEAQ in the germline V gene. CDR3 DNA sequence: TGTGCCAGCAGCCGGGCTCCGGGAGTGCCAGATACGCAGTATTTT. This sequence encodes CASSRAPGVPDTQYF.

This chain joins TRBV5-6 and TRBJ2-1, with a weak D call TRBD2 (6 bases). CDR1 is SGHDT, CDR2 YYEEEE, per germline. Trimming left V 4 bases short and J 9 bases short, with 11 bases between. The CDR3 spans 12 residues. CDR3 DNA sequence: TGTGCCAGCAGCCTAACGCGGGGTGAGCAGTTCTTC. It encodes CASSLTRGEQFF.

Only one count was recorded for this clone. This chain connects TRBV28 to TRBJ2-3; possible D gene TRBD2, 6 bases. CDR3 length: 15 residues. CDR1 and CDR2 from the germline V gene are MDHEN and SYDVKM. Trimming took 5 bases from V and 0 from J, leaving 12 bases between them. The CDR3 DNA follows: TGTGCCAGCAGTGGCCCCGGGACTAGCACAGATACGCAGTATTTT. Its translation: CASSGPGTSTDTQYF.

This chain joins TRBV19 and TRBJ2-3; 10 nucleotides match TRBD2. CDR1 and CDR2 from the germline V gene are LNHDA and SQIVND (reference sequence). V gave up 4 bases and J gave up 3 bases; unmatched junction bases: 13. This CDR3 is built from 18 residues. CDR3 in amino acids: CASSTRWSGRAETDTQYF. The CDR3 DNA sequence: TGTGCCAGTAGTACGCGATGGAGCGGGAGGGCCGAGACAGATACGCAGTATTTT.